This TCR beta chain was captured by sequencing in a study of T cell responses to AZD1222 COVID-19 vaccine. Broader study findings: Donors were chiefly white British, with a greater number of females, and clonal diversity was perhaps underestimated. As reported, nearly half of all spike-specific TCRs target variant regions that are unmutated.

Details on this clone: Antigen unknown.

Profiled with immunoSEQ multiplex PCR; TCRdb holds only in-frame clones, not every one. The sample comprises some 80,000 clones, 85% to 90% of which are singletons, and roughly 7.6% rests with the top ten. The V end lost 4 bases, the J end lost 7 bases, and 11 bases lay between the germline ends. CDR3 length: 13 residues. Germline V gives CDR1 GTSNPN, CDR2 SVGIG (reference sequence). This material consisted of peripheral blood, taken on day 0 of AZD1222 vaccination. This TCR was sampled from an adult in good health. V usage is TRBV30 and J usage is TRBJ1-6; TRBD1 might be the D (5 bases). DNA of the CDR3: TGTGCCTGGACTGGGACTGCGAATTCACCCCTCCACTTT. It translates to CAWTGTANSPLHF.